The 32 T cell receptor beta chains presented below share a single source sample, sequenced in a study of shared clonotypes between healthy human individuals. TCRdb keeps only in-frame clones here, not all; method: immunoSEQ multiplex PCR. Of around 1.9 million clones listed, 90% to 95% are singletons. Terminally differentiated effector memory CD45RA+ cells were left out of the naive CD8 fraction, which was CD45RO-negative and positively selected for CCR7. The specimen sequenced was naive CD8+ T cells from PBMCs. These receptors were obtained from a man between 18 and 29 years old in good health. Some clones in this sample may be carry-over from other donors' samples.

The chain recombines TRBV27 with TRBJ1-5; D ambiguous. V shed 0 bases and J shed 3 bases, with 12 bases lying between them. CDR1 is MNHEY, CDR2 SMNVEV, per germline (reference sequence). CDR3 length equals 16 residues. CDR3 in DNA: TGTGCCAGCAGTTTATCCCCGGGTTACCCCAATCAGCCCCAGCATTTT. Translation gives CASSLSPGYPNQPQHF.

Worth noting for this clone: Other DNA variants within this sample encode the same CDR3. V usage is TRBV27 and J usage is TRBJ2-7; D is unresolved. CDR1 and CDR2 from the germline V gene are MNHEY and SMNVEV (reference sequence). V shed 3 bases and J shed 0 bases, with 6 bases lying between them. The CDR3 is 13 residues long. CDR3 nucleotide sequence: TGTGCCAGCAGTTTGGGGTACTCCTACGAGCAGTACTTC. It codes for CASSLGYSYEQYF.

The CDR3 DNA sequence: TGTGCCAGCAGCGTATCTCTGGGACAGGGAGAGTCCGAGCAGTACTTC. The encoded protein is CASSVSLGQGESEQYF. The rearrangement links TRBV9 to TRBJ2-7, with 9 nucleotides matching TRBD1. From germline, CDR1 is SGDLS and CDR2 YYNGEE. This CDR3 spans 16 amino acids. Germline trimming cut 1 base from V and 6 bases from J; bases unmatched to any gene: 11.

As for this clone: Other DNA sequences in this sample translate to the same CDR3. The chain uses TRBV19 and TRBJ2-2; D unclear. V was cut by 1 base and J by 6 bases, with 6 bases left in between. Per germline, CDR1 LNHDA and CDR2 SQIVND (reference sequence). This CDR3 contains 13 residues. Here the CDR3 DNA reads TGTGCCAGTAGTATAGCTGGTGCCGGGGAGCTGTTTTTT. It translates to CASSIAGAGELFF.

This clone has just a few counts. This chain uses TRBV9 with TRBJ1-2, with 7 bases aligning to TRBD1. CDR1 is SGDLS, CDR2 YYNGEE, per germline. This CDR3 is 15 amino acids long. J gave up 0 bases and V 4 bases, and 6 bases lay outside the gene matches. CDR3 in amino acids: CASSPGQQPNYGYTF. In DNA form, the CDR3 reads TGTGCCAGCAGCCCGGGACAGCAGCCTAACTATGGCTACACCTTC. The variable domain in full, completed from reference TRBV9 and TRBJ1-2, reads DSGVTQTPKHLITATGQRVTLRCSPRSGDLSVYWYQQSLDQGLQFLIQYYNGEERAKGNILERFSAQQFPDLHSELNLSSLELGDSALYFCASSPGQQPNYGYTFGSGTRLTVV.

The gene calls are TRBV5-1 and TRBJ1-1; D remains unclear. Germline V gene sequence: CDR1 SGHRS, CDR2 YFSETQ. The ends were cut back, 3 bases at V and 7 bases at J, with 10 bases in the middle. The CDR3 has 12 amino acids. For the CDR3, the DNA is TGCGCCAGCAGCTCACGTGGGTATGAAGCTTTCTTT. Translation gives CASSSRGYEAFF.

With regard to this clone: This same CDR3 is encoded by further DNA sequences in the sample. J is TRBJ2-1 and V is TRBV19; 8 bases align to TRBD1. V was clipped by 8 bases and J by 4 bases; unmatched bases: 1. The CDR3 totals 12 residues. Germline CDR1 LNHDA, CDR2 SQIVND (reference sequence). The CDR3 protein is CASRQGYNEQFF. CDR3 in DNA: TGTGCCAGTCGACAGGGGTACAATGAGCAGTTCTTC.

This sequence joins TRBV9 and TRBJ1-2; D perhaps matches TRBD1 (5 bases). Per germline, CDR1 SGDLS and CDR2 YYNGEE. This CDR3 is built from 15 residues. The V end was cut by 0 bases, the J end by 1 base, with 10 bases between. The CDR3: CASSVARGNNYGYTF. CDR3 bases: TGTGCCAGCAGCGTAGCTCGGGGGAATAACTATGGCTACACCTTC.

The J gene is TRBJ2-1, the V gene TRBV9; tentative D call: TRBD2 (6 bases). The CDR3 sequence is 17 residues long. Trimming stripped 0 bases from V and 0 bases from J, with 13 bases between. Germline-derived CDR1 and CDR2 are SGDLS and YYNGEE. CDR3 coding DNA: TGTGCCAGCAGCGTAGAGGTAGCGGCGAGCTCCTACAATGAGCAGTTCTTC. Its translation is CASSVEVAASSYNEQFF.

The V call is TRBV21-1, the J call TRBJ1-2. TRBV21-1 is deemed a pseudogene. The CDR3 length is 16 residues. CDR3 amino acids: CASSKRLEGEDYGYTF. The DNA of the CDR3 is TGTGCCAGCAGCAAACGTCTGGAGGGGGAGGACTATGGCTACACCTTC.

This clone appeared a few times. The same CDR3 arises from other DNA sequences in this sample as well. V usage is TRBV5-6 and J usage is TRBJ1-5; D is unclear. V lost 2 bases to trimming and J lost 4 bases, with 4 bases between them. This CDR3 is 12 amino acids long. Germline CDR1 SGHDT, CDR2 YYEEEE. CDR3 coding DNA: TGTGCCAGCAGCTTAGGAAATCAGCCCCAGCATTTT. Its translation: CASSLGNQPQHF. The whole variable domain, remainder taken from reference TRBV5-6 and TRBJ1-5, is DAGVTQSPTHLIKTRGQQVTLRCSPKSGHDTVSWYQQALGQGPQFIFQYYEEEERQRGNFPDRFSGHQFPNYSSELNVNALLLGDSALYLCASSLGNQPQHFGDGTRLSIL.

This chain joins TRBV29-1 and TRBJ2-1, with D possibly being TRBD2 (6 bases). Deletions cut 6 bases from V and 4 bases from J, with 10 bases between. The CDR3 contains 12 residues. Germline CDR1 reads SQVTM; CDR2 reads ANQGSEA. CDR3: CSVSGEYNEQFF. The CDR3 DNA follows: TGCAGCGTCTCGGGGGAGTACAATGAGCAGTTCTTC.

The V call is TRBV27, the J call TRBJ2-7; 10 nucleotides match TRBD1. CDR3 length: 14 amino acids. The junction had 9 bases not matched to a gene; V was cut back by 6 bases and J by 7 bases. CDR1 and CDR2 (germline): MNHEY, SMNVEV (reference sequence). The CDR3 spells CASSYRQGAQEQYF. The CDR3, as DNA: TGTGCCAGCAGCTACCGACAGGGGGCACAAGAGCAGTACTTC.

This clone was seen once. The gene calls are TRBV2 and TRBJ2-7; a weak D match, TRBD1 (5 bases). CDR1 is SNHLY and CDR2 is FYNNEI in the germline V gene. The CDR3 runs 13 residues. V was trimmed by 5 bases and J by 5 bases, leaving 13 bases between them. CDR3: CASSPRDSNEQYF. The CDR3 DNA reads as TGTGCCAGCAGTCCCAGGGATTCCAACGAGCAGTACTTC.

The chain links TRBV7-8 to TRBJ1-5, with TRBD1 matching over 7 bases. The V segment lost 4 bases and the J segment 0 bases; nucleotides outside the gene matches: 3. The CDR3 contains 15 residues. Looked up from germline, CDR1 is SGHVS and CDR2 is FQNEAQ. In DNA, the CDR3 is TGTGCCAGCAGCTCTCAGGGGGGTAGCAATCAGCCCCAGCATTTT. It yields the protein CASSSQGGSNQPQHF.

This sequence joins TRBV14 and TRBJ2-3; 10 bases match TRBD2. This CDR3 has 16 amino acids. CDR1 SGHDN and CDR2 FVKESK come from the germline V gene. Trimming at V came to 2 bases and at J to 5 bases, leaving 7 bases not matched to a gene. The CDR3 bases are TGTGCCAGCAGCCAACTAGCGGGAGAGGTGAGAGATACGCAGTATTTT. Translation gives CASSQLAGEVRDTQYF. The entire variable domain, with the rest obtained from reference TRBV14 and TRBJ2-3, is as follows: EAGVTQFPSHSVIEKGQTVTLRCDPISGHDNLYWYRRVMGKEIKFLLHFVKESKQDESGMPNNRFLAERTGGTYSTLKVQPAELEDSGVYFCASSQLAGEVRDTQYFGPGTRLTVL.

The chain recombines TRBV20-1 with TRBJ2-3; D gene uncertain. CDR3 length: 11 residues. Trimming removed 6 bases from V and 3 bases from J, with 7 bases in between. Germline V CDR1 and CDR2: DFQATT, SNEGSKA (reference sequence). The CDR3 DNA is TGCAGTGCCCTCCGAACAGATACGCAGTATTTT. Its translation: CSALRTDTQYF.

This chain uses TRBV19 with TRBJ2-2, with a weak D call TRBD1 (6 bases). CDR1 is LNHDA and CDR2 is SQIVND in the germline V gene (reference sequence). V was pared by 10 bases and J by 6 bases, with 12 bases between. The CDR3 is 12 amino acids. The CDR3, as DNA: TGTGCCACCAGGACAGAGGCCGGGGAGCTGTTTTTT. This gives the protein CATRTEAGELFF.

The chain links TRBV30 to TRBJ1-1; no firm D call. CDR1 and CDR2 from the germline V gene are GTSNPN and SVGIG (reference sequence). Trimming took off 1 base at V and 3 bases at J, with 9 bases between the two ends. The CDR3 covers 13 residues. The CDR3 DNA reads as TGTGCCTGGAGTGCAACTGAGTACACTGAAGCTTTCTTT. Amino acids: CAWSATEYTEAFF.

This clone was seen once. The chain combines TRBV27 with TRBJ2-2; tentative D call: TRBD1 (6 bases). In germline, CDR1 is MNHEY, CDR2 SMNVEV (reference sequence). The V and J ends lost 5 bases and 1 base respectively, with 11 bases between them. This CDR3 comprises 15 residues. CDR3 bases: TGTGCCAGCAGTCGACAGGTGGGGAACACCGGGGAGCTGTTTTTT. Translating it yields CASSRQVGNTGELFF.

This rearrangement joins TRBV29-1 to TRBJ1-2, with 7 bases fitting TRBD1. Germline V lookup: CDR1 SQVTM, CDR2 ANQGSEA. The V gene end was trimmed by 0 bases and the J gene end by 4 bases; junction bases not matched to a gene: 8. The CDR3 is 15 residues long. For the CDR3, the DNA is TGCAGCGTTGAAGAAGGGCCAGGGGGAGGCTATGGCTACACCTTC. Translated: CSVEEGPGGGYGYTF.

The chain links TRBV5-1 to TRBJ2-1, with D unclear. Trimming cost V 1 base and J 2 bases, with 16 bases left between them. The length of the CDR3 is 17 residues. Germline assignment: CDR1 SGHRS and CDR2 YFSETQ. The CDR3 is CASSLPPLEQTYNEQFF. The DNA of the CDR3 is TGCGCCAGCAGCTTGCCCCCTCTAGAACAAACCTACAATGAGCAGTTCTTC.

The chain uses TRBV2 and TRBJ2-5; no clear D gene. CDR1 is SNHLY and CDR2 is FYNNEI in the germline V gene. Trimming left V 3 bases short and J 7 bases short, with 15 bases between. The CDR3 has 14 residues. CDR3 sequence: CASSDMGSSATQYF. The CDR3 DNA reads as TGTGCCAGCAGTGATATGGGGTCCTCGGCGACCCAGTACTTC. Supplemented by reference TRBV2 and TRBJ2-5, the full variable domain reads EPEVTQTPSHQVTQMGQEVILRCVPISNHLYFYWYRQILGQKVEFLVSFYNNEISEKSEIFDDQFSVERPDGSNFTLKIRSTKLEDSAMYFCASSDMGSSATQYFGPGTRLLVL.

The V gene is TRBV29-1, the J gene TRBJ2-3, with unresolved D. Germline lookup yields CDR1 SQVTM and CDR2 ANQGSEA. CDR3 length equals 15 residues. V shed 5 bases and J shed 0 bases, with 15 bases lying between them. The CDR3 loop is CSVIPSSLSTDTQYF. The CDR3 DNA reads TGCAGCGTTATCCCTTCTTCCCTTAGCACAGATACGCAGTATTTT.

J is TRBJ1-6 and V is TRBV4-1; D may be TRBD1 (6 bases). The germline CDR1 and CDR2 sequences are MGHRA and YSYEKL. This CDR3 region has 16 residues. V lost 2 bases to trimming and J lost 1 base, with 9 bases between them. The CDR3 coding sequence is TGCGCCAGCAGCCAACCCGGACAGTCCTATAATTCACCCCTCCACTTT. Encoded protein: CASSQPGQSYNSPLHF.

CDR3 region: CASSLRRGLATYEQYF. The DNA of the CDR3 is TGTGCCAGCAGCTTAAGAAGGGGACTAGCGACCTACGAGCAGTACTTC. The J gene is TRBJ2-7, the V gene TRBV13; TRBD2 matches 10 bases. The CDR3 runs to 16 residues. V lost 2 bases and J lost 2; bases outside the gene matches: 6. Germline V lookup: CDR1 PRHDT, CDR2 FYEKMQ (reference sequence). Variable domain in full (rest from reference TRBV13 and TRBJ2-7): AAGVIQSPRHLIKEKRETATLKCYPIPRHDTVYWYQQGPGQDPQFLISFYEKMQSDKGSIPDRFSAQQFSDYHSELNMSSLELGDSALYFCASSLRRGLATYEQYFGPGTRLTVT.

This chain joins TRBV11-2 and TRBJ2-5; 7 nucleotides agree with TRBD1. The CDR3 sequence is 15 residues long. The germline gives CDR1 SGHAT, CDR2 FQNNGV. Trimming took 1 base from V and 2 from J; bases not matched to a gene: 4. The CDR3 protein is CASSLGTTGQETQYF. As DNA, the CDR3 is TGTGCCAGCAGCTTAGGCACGACAGGGCAAGAGACCCAGTACTTC.

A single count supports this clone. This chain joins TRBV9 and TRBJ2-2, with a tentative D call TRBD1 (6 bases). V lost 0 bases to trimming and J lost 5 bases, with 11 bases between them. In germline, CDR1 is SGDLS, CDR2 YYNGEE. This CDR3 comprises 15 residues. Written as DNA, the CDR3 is TGTGCCAGCAGCGTAGAACAGGGTTGGACCGGGGAGCTGTTTTTT. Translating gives CASSVEQGWTGELFF.

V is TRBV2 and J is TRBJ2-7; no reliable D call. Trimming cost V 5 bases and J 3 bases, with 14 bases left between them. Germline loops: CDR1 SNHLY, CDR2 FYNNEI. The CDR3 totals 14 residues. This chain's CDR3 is CASSFFRVNYEQYF. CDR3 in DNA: TGTGCCAGCAGTTTTTTCCGGGTCAACTACGAGCAGTACTTC. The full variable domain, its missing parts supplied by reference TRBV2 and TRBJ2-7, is EPEVTQTPSHQVTQMGQEVILRCVPISNHLYFYWYRQILGQKVEFLVSFYNNEISEKSEIFDDQFSVERPDGSNFTLKIRSTKLEDSAMYFCASSFFRVNYEQYFGPGTRLTVT.

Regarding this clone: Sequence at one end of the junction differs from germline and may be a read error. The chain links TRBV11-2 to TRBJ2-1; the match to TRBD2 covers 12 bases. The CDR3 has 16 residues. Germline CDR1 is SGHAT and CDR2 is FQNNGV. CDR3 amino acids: CTSSSRTSGNYNEQFF. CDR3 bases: TGTACCAGCAGCTCCCGGACTAGCGGGAACTACAATGAGCAGTTCTTC.

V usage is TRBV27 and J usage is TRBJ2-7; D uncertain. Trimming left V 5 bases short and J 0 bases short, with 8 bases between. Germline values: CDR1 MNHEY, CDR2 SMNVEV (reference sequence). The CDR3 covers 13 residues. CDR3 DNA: TGTGCCAGCAGTAGGGCCCTCTCCTACGAGCAGTACTTC. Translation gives CASSRALSYEQYF.

This CDR3 reads CASSSREYLGYEQYF. Here the CDR3 DNA reads TGTGCCAGCAGCAGCCGGGAGTACTTAGGTTACGAGCAGTACTTC. The rearrangement joins TRBV9 to TRBJ2-7, with D possibly TRBD2 on 6 matching bases. V dropped 4 bases and J dropped 4 bases, with 18 bases sitting between them. The CDR3 is made up of 15 amino acids. Germline CDR1 reads SGDLS; CDR2 reads YYNGEE.